This TCR beta chain derives from a study of cytomegalovirus exposure and HLA in healthy donors. Amplification used 60 Vbeta primers and 13 Jbeta primers. TCRdb keeps only in-frame clones here, not all; method: immunoSEQ multiplex PCR. The sample contains 95,000 to 150,000 clones, around three fifths of which appear only once. The CDR3 length is 14 residues. The germline CDR1 and CDR2 sequences are LNHDA and SQIVND (reference sequence). V was trimmed by 3 bases and J by 3 bases, leaving 12 bases between them. The TCR comes from a woman in her 40s in good health and CMV-seropositive. Sequences were obtained from PBMCs. The chain links TRBV19 to TRBJ2-7; D is possibly TRBD1 (5 bases). CDR3 DNA: TGTGCCAGTAGTATCGGCAGGGCCCGCTACGAGCAGTACTTC. Translation gives CASSIGRARYEQYF.